This is a list of T cell receptor beta chains from one sample in a study of T cell repertoires in cytomegalovirus infection. TCRdb recomputed calls from the reads with MiXCR, one row per CDR3 protein. The sample lists 570,000 or so distinct CDR3 sequences; over 35% were seen once. Their recognized antigens are unknown. The specimen comprised cultured PBMCs, sampled from culture after CMV antigen stimulation. These receptors all stem from a human donor in good health (CMV status not recorded). Some clones in this sample may be carry-over from other donors' samples. CDR3s include the opening cysteine and the closing phenylalanine or tryptophan.

15	TRBV7-2	CASSVMGASTDTQYF
13	TRBV6-5	CASSRDLRSPLHF
13	TRBV6-1	CASAQGGSYGYTF
15	TRBV7-2	CASSLQWGSTDTQYF
14	TRBV29-1	CSVSGGDSYNEQFF
15	TRBV19	CASTAGTGSTYEQYF
14	TRBV7-2	CASTHPGGTNIQYF
16	TRBV7-2	CASSFFQTGVGETQYF
13	TRBV2	CASRDPSPETQYF
13	TRBV20-1	CSARDPLMSEQYF
16	TRBV7-9	CASSPPPHATNEKLFF
11	TRBV10-1	CASKGGTGSFF
19	TRBV12-3/TRBV12-4	CASSLVVEGRSLAPRTQYF
16	TRBV5-1	CASSLEGTGVRETQYF
15	TRBV6-1	CASSLKQGINTEAFF
15	TRBV5-4	CASSRTSGGANEQFF
15	TRBV11-2	CASSFTGGDTDTQYF
13	TRBV20-1	CSAVRGPLQPQHF
15	TRBV11-2	CASSLVLGGNTEAFF
15	TRBV6-2/TRBV6-3	CASSVAGGLFYEQYF
15	TRBV19	CASSIGLAGVFEQFF
13	TRBV25-1	CASSPFPTDTQYF
16	TRBV7-2	CASSLGGRESYNEQFF
14	TRBV7-2	CASSRGGFGVGAFF
14	TRBV7-2	CASSYQQGYNEQFF
13	TRBV2	CASTNRPQETQYF
16	TRBV15	CATSAASGTAFYEQYF
12	TRBV4-1	CASAKYGDTQYF
15	TRBV7-6	CASSPLPGRGTEAFF
18	TRBV11-2	CASSTGLAGPRSTDTQYF
11	TRBV6-1	CGVSGANVLTF
14	TRBV7-6	CASSQLAGSDTQYF
16	TRBV27	CASKKGPGQGNSPLHF
12	TRBV7-2	CASSFVSLEQYF
14	TRBV6-5	CASRLDGQGVDYTF
15	TRBV7-9	CASSARAGGRYGYTF
15	TRBV10-3	CAISGPGQGIYEQYF
14	TRBV5-4	CASSSARGVDEQFF
14	TRBV27	CASSLSPANYGYTF
14	TRBV7-2	CASSRDRVEDTQYF
13	TRBV2	CASSDQGNTEAFF
14	TRBV7-2	CASSLARDNTEAFF
16	TRBV14	CASSQGLAGVQETQYF
16	TRBV28	CASIPLTGPSTNEQFF
15	TRBV6-1	CASRKILEGNTEAFF
14	TRBV7-2	CASSLEAATDTQYF
15	TRBV12-3/TRBV12-4	CASSLVVSGVTEAFF
13	TRBV7-2	CASSIREAETQYF
15	TRBV7-2	CASSWTTSPQGEQYF